Below, 17 T cell receptor beta chains from the same sample are listed, as sequenced in a study of blood T cell repertoires in COVID-19. Libraries were prepared by immunoSEQ multiplex PCR; TCRdb keeps only in-frame clonotypes and omits some of them. The sample includes about 63,000 clones, around 79% of them seen just once. The sample comprised peripheral blood. The receptors derive from a human donor in a cohort sampled during active COVID-19.

This sequence joins TRBV6-5 and TRBJ2-4, with TRBD1 matching over 9 bases. The trim removed 6 bases at V and 0 bases at J, leaving 3 bases unmatched. CDR3 size: 15 residues. Germline-derived CDR1 and CDR2 are MNHEY and SVGAGI. The CDR3 reads CASRQGAVAKNIQYF. DNA for the CDR3: TGTGCCAGCAGACAGGGGGCTGTAGCCAAAAACATTCAGTACTTC.

The J gene is TRBJ2-3, the V gene TRBV7-2; D may be TRBD1 (6 bases). Trimming shortened V by 6 bases and J by 2 bases, and 12 bases separated the two germline ends. CDR3 size: 14 residues. Germline V gene lookup returns CDR1 SGHTA and CDR2 FQGNSA. The CDR3 region is CASSLGHSTDTQYF. The CDR3 nucleotides read TGTGCCAGCAGTCTGGGACACTCCACAGATACGCAGTATTTT.

CDR3 sequence reads: CASSLKWRDQPQHF. In nucleotides, the CDR3 is TGTGCCAGCAGCTTGAAGTGGCGGGACCAGCCCCAGCATTTT. V usage is TRBV5-5 and J usage is TRBJ1-5, with D possibly matching TRBD1 (5 bases). CDR1 and CDR2 from the germline V gene are SGHKS and YYEKEE (reference sequence). With 1 base removed from V and 7 bases from J, the gap between germline ends came to 12 bases. This CDR3 is 14 amino acids long. Filled out from reference TRBV5-5 and TRBJ1-5, the complete variable domain reads DAGVTQSPTHLIKTRGQQVTLRCSPISGHKSVSWYQQVLGQGPQFIFQYYEKEERGRGNFPDRFSARQFPNYSSELNVNALLLGDSALYLCASSLKWRDQPQHFGDGTRLSIL.

The V call is TRBV2, the J call TRBJ1-5; possible D gene TRBD1, 5 bases. The CDR3 loop spans 13 amino acids. The germline V gene has CDR1 SNHLY and CDR2 FYNNEI. V was pared by 0 bases and J by 11 bases, with 11 bases between. The CDR3: CASSEARPGTQHF. In DNA form, the CDR3 reads TGTGCCAGCAGTGAAGCGAGGCCAGGGACCCAGCATTTT.

V is TRBV12-5 and J is TRBJ2-7; 11 bases agree with TRBD2. The CDR3 consists of 19 residues. The germline gives CDR1 LGHNT, CDR2 FRNRAP. J lost 7 bases, V lost 2 bases, and 19 bases had no gene match. CDR3 DNA: TGTGCTAGTGGTTTGCCGCTCCAGGGCACTAGCGGGGGCTCGGGGGAGCAGTACTTC. Protein: CASGLPLQGTSGGSGEQYF.

This clone turned up a few times. The rearrangement joins TRBV11-2 to TRBJ2-2, with TRBD1 as a possible D gene (5 bases). With 4 bases removed from V and 0 bases from J, the gap between germline ends came to 15 bases. Per the germline V gene, CDR1 is SGHAT and CDR2 is FQNNGV. The CDR3 is 17 amino acids. CDR3 protein: CASSYTRQRTNTGELFF. The CDR3 DNA reads TGTGCCAGCAGCTACACCCGACAGAGGACGAACACCGGGGAGCTGTTTTTT.

The chain has TRBV13 and TRBJ2-3; weak D call: TRBD2 (6 bases). Looked up from germline, CDR1 is PRHDT and CDR2 is FYEKMQ (reference sequence). This CDR3 has 13 residues. Trimming stripped 6 bases from V and 4 bases from J, with 11 bases between. The CDR3 region is CASRQAGADTQYF. For the CDR3, the DNA is TGTGCCAGCAGACAAGCGGGCGCAGATACGCAGTATTTT.

This clone was seen a single time. The rearrangement uses TRBV6-5 and TRBJ1-1, with D possibly being TRBD1 (6 bases). The CDR3 is made up of 14 amino acids. Germline CDR1 MNHEY, CDR2 SVGAGI. V lost 4 bases and J 0 bases, leaving 9 bases between the germline ends. This CDR3 reads CASSFGQMNTEAFF. CDR3 DNA sequence: TGTGCCAGCAGTTTCGGACAGATGAACACTGAAGCTTTCTTT.

The J gene is TRBJ1-2, the V gene TRBV27, with 10 bases lining up with TRBD1. V lost 4 bases to trimming and J lost 8 bases; unmatched junction nucleotides: 7. Germline lookup yields CDR1 MNHEY and CDR2 SMNVEV (reference sequence). The CDR3 is 14 amino acids. As DNA, the CDR3 is TGTGCCAGCAGTTCCTGGGACAGGGGTTTAGGCTACACCTTC. Its protein product is CASSSWDRGLGYTF.

This sequence joins TRBV11-2 and TRBJ2-2, with D perhaps TRBD2 (6 bases). The germline V and J ends were trimmed by 5 bases and 7 bases, with 11 bases remaining between them. The germline gives CDR1 SGHAT, CDR2 FQNNGV. This CDR3 comprises 13 residues. CDR3 protein: CASSRAGGGELFF. The CDR3 nucleotides are TGTGCCAGCAGCCGAGCCGGGGGCGGGGAGCTGTTTTTT.

This rearrangement joins TRBV4-1 to TRBJ2-1; TRBD2 aligns across 7 bases. Trimming took 1 base from V and 3 from J; bases not matched to a gene: 15. The CDR3 is 19 residues long. Germline V gene sequence: CDR1 MGHRA, CDR2 YSYEKL. The CDR3 DNA reads TGCGCCAGCAGCCAAGCCCCAGCTACTAGCGCCAACTACTACAATGAGCAGTTCTTC. Translated, it gives CASSQAPATSANYYNEQFF.

The V call is TRBV2, the J call TRBJ1-5; possibly TRBD1 for D (6 bases). There are 17 residues in the CDR3. Germline V gene lookup returns CDR1 SNHLY and CDR2 FYNNEI. The V and J ends lost 6 bases and 0 bases respectively, with 18 bases between them. The CDR3 DNA follows: TGTGCCAGCAGGGGTAGAAGGACAGCGAGTAGCAATCAGCCCCAGCATTTT. This encodes CASRGRRTASSNQPQHF. Filled out from reference TRBV2 and TRBJ1-5, the complete variable domain reads EPEVTQTPSHQVTQMGQEVILRCVPISNHLYFYWYRQILGQKVEFLVSFYNNEISEKSEIFDDQFSVERPDGSNFTLKIRSTKLEDSAMYFCASRGRRTASSNQPQHFGDGTRLSIL.

This clone was seen a few times. V and J are TRBV5-1 and TRBJ2-2; D remains ambiguous. Trimming removed 5 bases at V and 3 bases at J, with 11 bases between. CDR1 SGHRS and CDR2 YFSETQ come from the germline V gene. The CDR3 consists of 14 residues. CDR3 DNA sequence: TGCGCCAGCAGTAAAATTCGGGACACCGGGGAGCTGTTTTTT. Amino acid sequence: CASSKIRDTGELFF.

The chain links TRBV25-1 to TRBJ2-2; 8 bases are a match to TRBD1. J lost 4 bases, V lost 3 bases, and 7 bases had no gene match. CDR1 is MGHDK, CDR2 SYGVNS, per germline. The CDR3 extends over 16 amino acids. CDR3: CASSDSGQGGTGELFF. CDR3 coding DNA: TGTGCCAGCAGTGACTCTGGACAGGGAGGCACCGGGGAGCTGTTTTTT. Together with reference TRBV25-1 and TRBJ2-2, the CDR3 gives the full variable domain: EADIYQTPRYLVIGTGKKITLECSQTMGHDKMYWYQQDPGMELHLIHYSYGVNSTEKGDLSSESTVSRIRTEHFPLTLESARPSHTSQYLCASSDSGQGGTGELFFGEGSRLTVL.

The chain combines TRBV7-9 with TRBJ1-1; maybe TRBD1 (6 bases). Germline assignment: CDR1 SEHNR and CDR2 FQNEAQ (reference sequence). Trimming stripped 3 bases from V and 1 base from J, with 12 bases between. The CDR3 is 15 amino acids. CDR3 protein: CASSFYTGTNTEAFF. CDR3 in DNA: TGTGCCAGCAGCTTTTATACAGGGACGAACACTGAAGCTTTCTTT.

This clone was counted a single time. CDR3 residues: CASRGQGSGNTIYF. CDR3 nucleotides: TGTGCCAGCCGGGGACAGGGTTCCGGAAACACCATATATTTT. The chain employs TRBV19 and TRBJ1-3; TRBD1 matches 9 bases. The CDR3 length is 14 residues. Germline V lookup: CDR1 LNHDA, CDR2 SQIVND (reference sequence). V was pared by 9 bases and J by 4 bases, with 7 bases of the junction left unmatched.

V usage is TRBV19 and J usage is TRBJ2-3; possibly TRBD2 for D (6 bases). The CDR3 length is 19 residues. The ends were cut back, 1 base at V and 1 base at J, with 21 bases in the middle. CDR1 is LNHDA and CDR2 is SQIVND in the germline V gene (reference sequence). CDR3 DNA: TGTGCCAGTAGTATAGCCTCGGGACTCCAAGCCTTCCGCACAGATACGCAGTATTTT. Protein sequence: CASSIASGLQAFRTDTQYF.